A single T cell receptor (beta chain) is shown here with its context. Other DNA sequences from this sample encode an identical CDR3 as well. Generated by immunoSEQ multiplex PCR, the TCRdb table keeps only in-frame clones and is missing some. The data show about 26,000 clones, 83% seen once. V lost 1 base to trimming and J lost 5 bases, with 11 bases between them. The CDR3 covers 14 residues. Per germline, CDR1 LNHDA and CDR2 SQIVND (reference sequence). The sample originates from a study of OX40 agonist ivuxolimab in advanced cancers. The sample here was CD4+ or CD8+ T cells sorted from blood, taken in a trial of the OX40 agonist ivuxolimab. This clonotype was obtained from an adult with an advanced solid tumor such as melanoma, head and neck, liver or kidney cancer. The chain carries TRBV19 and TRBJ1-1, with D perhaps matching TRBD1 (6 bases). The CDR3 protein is CASSIGGRGTEAFF. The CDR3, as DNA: TGTGCCAGTAGTATAGGGGGGCGTGGAACTGAAGCTTTCTTT.